This T cell receptor beta chain was captured in a study of blood T cell repertoires in COVID-19. Profiling relied on immunoSEQ multiplex PCR, and the TCRdb table lists in-frame clones only, not all of them. Among 250,000 to 300,000 clones listed, roughly nine tenths were seen once. Germline V CDR1 and CDR2: MNHNY, SVGAGI (reference sequence). V gave up 6 bases and J gave up 3 bases; unmatched junction bases: 6. This CDR3 region has 14 residues. Sequenced material: PBMCs or T cells enriched from blood (not recorded which). This clonotype was obtained from a human donor in a cohort exposed to, infected with or recovered from COVID-19 (not recorded which). The donor label of this sample is uncertain. This rearrangement joins TRBV6-6 to TRBJ2-7; 9 nucleotides align to TRBD1. The CDR3 nucleotides are TGTGCCAGCAGACCGGGACAGGGATACTACGAGCAGTACTTC. As protein: CASRPGQGYYEQYF.